In its sample, the clone carrying this T cell receptor (beta chain) was seen a few times. The antigen is unknown. Profiling relied on immunoSEQ multiplex PCR, and the TCRdb table lists in-frame clones only, not all of them. The sample contains 20,000 to 30,000 clones, 69% of which appear only once. This entry is derived from a study of vaccination effects on CD4 cells after COVID-19. As for the study in general: Post-vaccine draws lagged the second dose by a median of 72 days.

The CDR3 has 14 amino acids. Germline V gene data show CDR1 as MNHEY and CDR2 as SVGAGI. J gave up 6 bases and V 6 bases, and 6 bases lay outside the gene matches. Viral peptide pools were used in the ViraFEST assay to expand antigen-specific CD4+ T cells, and sequencing came afterward. The authors isolated CD4+ T cells after more than eight days of culture. Vaccine administered to participants consisted of two doses of either BNT162b2 or mRNA-1273. Here the sequenced sample was CD4+ T cells from PBMCs cultured with SARS-CoV-2 spike peptides, taken after COVID-19 vaccination. The receptor's source is a human donor who received a COVID-19 vaccine. The chain is built from TRBV6-5 and TRBJ1-4; TRBD1 matches 8 bases. For the CDR3, the DNA is TGTGCCAGCAGGCCCGGGACAGGCTATGAAAAACTGTTTTTT. Amino acids: CASRPGTGYEKLFF.